This T cell receptor (beta chain) was identified during a study of beta chain features in type 1 diabetes. For the study at large: Sorted cells numbering approximately 110,000,000 were examined across all samples. Study-wide findings and caveats: Cells with high TCR expression could be over-represented when cDNA is sequenced. Here, the possible influence of HLA type (on TCRB rearrangement) remained unresolved.

Sorting gave populations that all exceeded 95% purity. The whole isolated RNA underwent reverse transcription, so sequencing captured expressed TCRB transcripts. TCRdb keeps only in-frame clones here, not all; method: immunoSEQ multiplex PCR. The data hold around 170,000 clones, with 7.5% to 10% observed a single time. This clone was seen more than once but under ten times. Its antigen is unknown. The CDR3 is 14 residues long. Germline-derived CDR1 and CDR2 are SGHTA and FQGNSA. After removal of 5 bases from V and 4 bases from J, the junction contained 4 bases not matched to a gene. Source material: central memory CD4+ T cells from blood. V is TRBV7-2 and J is TRBJ1-4; 7 bases line up with TRBD1. The origin of this receptor is a woman aged 18 to 35 in good health. The CDR3 loop reads CASSQGTVNEKLFF. Here the CDR3 DNA reads TGTGCCAGCAGCCAAGGGACAGTTAATGAAAAACTGTTTTTT.